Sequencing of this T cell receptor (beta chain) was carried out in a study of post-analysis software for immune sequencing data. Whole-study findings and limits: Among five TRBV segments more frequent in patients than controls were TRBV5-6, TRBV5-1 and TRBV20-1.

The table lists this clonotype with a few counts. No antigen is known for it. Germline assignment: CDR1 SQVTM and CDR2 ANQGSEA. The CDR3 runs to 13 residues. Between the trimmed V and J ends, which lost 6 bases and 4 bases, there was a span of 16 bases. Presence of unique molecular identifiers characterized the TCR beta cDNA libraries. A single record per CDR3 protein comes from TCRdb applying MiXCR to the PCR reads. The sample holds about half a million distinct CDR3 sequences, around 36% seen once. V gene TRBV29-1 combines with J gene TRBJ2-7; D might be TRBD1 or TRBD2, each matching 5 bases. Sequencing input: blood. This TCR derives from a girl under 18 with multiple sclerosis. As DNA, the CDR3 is TGCAGCGTCATCCCCGGGACGGGGTACGAGCAGTACTTC. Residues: CSVIPGTGYEQYF.